These T cell receptor beta chains were read from a single sample in a study of T cell repertoires in aging, cancer and after chemotherapy. TCRdb reanalysed the multiplex PCR reads using MiXCR and keeps one entry per CDR3 protein. The sample yields under 9,000 distinct CDR3 sequences, approximately 25% seen once. Sequenced: blood. All receptors derive from a human donor with a blood cancer. The CDR3 runs from the conserved cysteine through the conserved F or W. The D gene is left open where the match is weak. Size tells how often a clone was seen (once, few, many) or the class of an expanded clone, and some rows leave it out.

v_call	j_call	d_call	cdr3_length	clone_size	cdr3_aa	cdr3_nt
TRBV27	TRBJ1-5	TRBD1	14	few	CASSPGQRYQPQHF	TGTGCCAGCAGTCCGGGACAGAGGTATCAGCCCCAGCATTTT
TRBV7-2	TRBJ2-3	TRBD2	15	NA	CASSLLAGGGDTQYF	TGTGCCAGCAGCTTACTAGCGGGAGGAGGAGATACGCAGTATTTT
TRBV6-2/TRBV6-3	TRBJ2-7	NA	14	few	CASSYSNTRYEQYF	TGTGCCAGCAGTTACTCGAATACCCGCTACGAGCAGTACTTC
TRBV30	TRBJ2-7	NA	12	medium-sized	CAWSTDEYEQYF	TGTGCCTGGAGTACCGACGAATACGAGCAGTACTTC
TRBV7-2	TRBJ2-1	TRBD2	16	NA	CASRGVGGGGRDEQFF	TGTGCCAGCAGGGGGGTCGGCGGGGGGGGCAGGGATGAGCAGTTCTTC
TRBV7-6	TRBJ2-7	TRBD1	14	medium-sized	CASSLGQGDYEQYF	TGTGCCAGCAGCTTAGGACAGGGAGACTACGAGCAGTACTTC
TRBV15	TRBJ2-7	NA	16	medium-sized	CATSRGALGRSYEQYF	TGTGCCACCAGCAGAGGGGCCCTGGGCAGGTCCTACGAGCAGTACTTC
TRBV7-3	TRBJ2-3	TRBD1	14	NA	CASSFQGASDTQYF	TGTGCCAGCAGCTTTCAGGGGGCGTCCGATACGCAGTATTTT
TRBV20-1	TRBJ2-7	NA	12	few	CSARDGPYEQYF	TGCAGTGCTAGAGATGGACCCTACGAGCAGTACTTC
TRBV19	TRBJ2-5	TRBD2	13	medium-sized	CASSKAGEETQYF	TGTGCCAGTAGCAAAGCGGGAGAAGAGACCCAGTACTTC
TRBV19	TRBJ1-6	NA	13	medium-sized	CASSALENSPLHF	TGTGCCAGTAGCGCTCTCGAAAATTCACCCCTCCACTTT
TRBV20-1	TRBJ1-5	NA	14	NA	CSAIQEQSTQPQHF	TGCAGTGCTATTCAGGAACAATCAACTCAGCCCCAGCATTTT
TRBV19	TRBJ2-3	TRBD1	15	medium-sized	CASTTGARPTDTQYF	TGTGCCAGTACTACAGGGGCTCGGCCCACAGATACGCAGTATTTT
TRBV5-1	TRBJ2-2	NA	14	NA	CASSIASETGELFF	TGCGCCAGCAGCATCGCCAGCGAGACCGGGGAGCTGTTTTTT
TRBV30	TRBJ2-1	TRBD2	14	medium-sized	CAWSVSGTYNEQFF	TGTGCCTGGAGTGTTAGCGGGACCTACAATGAGCAGTTCTTC
TRBV6-1	TRBJ1-3	NA	19	medium-sized	CASSVVDGLGASVGNTIYF	TGTGCCAGCAGTGTCGTCGACGGCCTTGGGGCATCTGTCGGAAACACCATATATTTT
TRBV30	TRBJ2-2	TRBD1	15	NA	CAWSNGQGGTGELFF	TGTGCCTGGTCCAATGGACAGGGAGGTACCGGGGAGCTGTTTTTT
TRBV19	TRBJ2-1	NA	16	NA	CASLIDGLASYNEQFF	TGTGCCAGTCTTATAGACGGGTTAGCCTCCTACAATGAGCAGTTCTTC
TRBV6-2/TRBV6-3	TRBJ2-1	NA	12	medium-sized	CASRHGSGQQFF	TGTGCCAGCAGGCACGGAAGTGGTCAACAGTTCTTC
TRBV28	TRBJ2-2	NA	13	NA	CASSRVVSGELFF	TGTGCCAGCAGTCGTGTTGTTTCCGGGGAGCTGTTTTTT
TRBV6-2/TRBV6-3	TRBJ1-1	NA	14	NA	CASSYPPLLLGAFF	TGTGCCAGCAGTTATCCCCCCCTCCTTTTAGGGGCTTTCTTT
TRBV20-1	TRBJ2-1	NA	13	few	CSARGLANNEQFF	TGCAGTGCTAGAGGCCTGGCAAACAATGAGCAGTTCTTC
TRBV15	TRBJ2-7	TRBD2	13	medium-sized	CATSVGLAYEQYF	TGTGCCACCAGCGTAGGACTAGCGTACGAGCAGTACTTC
TRBV28	TRBJ1-2	TRBD1	17	few	CASSLLTGGEGAYGYTF	TGTGCCAGCAGTTTACTGACAGGCGGGGAGGGGGCCTATGGCTACACCTTC
TRBV7-9	TRBJ2-7	NA	12	NA	CASSSSSYEQYF	TGTGCCAGCAGCTCGAGCTCCTACGAGCAGTACTTC
TRBV4-3	TRBJ2-3	NA	19	NA	CASSHDGETGWYYTDTQYF	TGCGCCAGCAGCCATGATGGAGAAACGGGGTGGTATTATACAGATACGCAGTATTTT
TRBV27	TRBJ2-7	TRBD1	15	medium-sized	CASSLFAGGGYEQYF	TGTGCCAGCAGTTTATTTGCAGGGGGCGGATACGAGCAGTACTTC
TRBV28	TRBJ2-1	NA	12	NA	CASSLGFNEQFF	TGTGCCAGCAGTTTGGGTTTTAATGAGCAGTTCTTC
TRBV27	TRBJ1-2	NA	12	medium-sized	CASSPLGDGYTF	TGTGCCAGCAGTCCGCTCGGGGACGGCTACACCTTC
TRBV7-2	TRBJ2-3	NA	13	few	CASSLSVLDTQYF	TGTGCCAGCAGCTTAAGCGTCCTAGATACGCAGTATTTT
TRBV7-9	TRBJ1-3	NA	13	NA	CASSLRGRDTIYF	TGTGCCAGCAGCTTAAGGGGTCGCGACACCATATATTTT
TRBV30	TRBJ1-2	NA	10	medium-sized	CAWDSYGYTF	TGTGCCTGGGACTCTTATGGCTACACCTTC